What follows are 20 T cell receptor beta chains derived from one specimen sequenced in a study of blood T cell repertoires in COVID-19. Produced via immunoSEQ multiplex PCR; TCRdb's table is partial and in-frame only. The repertoire holds 40,000 to 55,000 clones, with less than 90% as singletons. Sequences were obtained from peripheral blood. The receptors derive from a human donor in a cohort sampled during active COVID-19.

This clone occurred once. The J gene is TRBJ1-1, the V gene TRBV5-1; D is ambiguous. V dropped 0 bases and J dropped 0 bases, with 3 bases sitting between them. Germline V gene data show CDR1 as SGHRS and CDR2 as YFSETQ. The CDR3 is made up of 13 amino acids. The CDR3 region is CASSLGVNTEAFF. CDR3 DNA: TGCGCCAGCAGCTTGGGCGTGAACACTGAAGCTTTCTTT.

Only a few counts were recorded for this clone. The chain combines TRBV7-8 with TRBJ2-3, with D tentatively TRBD2 (6 bases). CDR1 SGHVS and CDR2 FQNEAQ come from the germline V gene. Deletions cut 5 bases from V and 5 bases from J, with 23 bases between. The CDR3 sequence is 17 residues long. The CDR3 sequence: CASSPQTSLGSRDTQYF. The CDR3 DNA reads as TGTGCCAGCAGCCCGCAGACTAGTCTGGGGAGTAGAGATACGCAGTATTTT.

In this sample, this clone turned up once. The CDR3 protein is CASSSGAGGLNEQYF. Here the CDR3 DNA reads TGTGCCAGCAGCTCTGGGGCAGGGGGCCTAAACGAGCAGTACTTC. The chain combines TRBV3-1 (or the pseudogene TRBV3-2) with TRBJ2-7, with 8 positions matching TRBD1. Germline lookup yields CDR1 LGHDT and CDR2 YNNKEL (reference sequence). CDR3 size: 15 residues. J lost 5 bases, V lost 5 bases, and 11 bases had no gene match.

The V call is TRBV10-1, the J call TRBJ2-7; D is ambiguous. CDR1 WNHNN and CDR2 SYGVQD come from the germline V gene (reference sequence). V was cut by 4 bases and J by 3 bases, with 4 bases left in between. This CDR3 spans 11 amino acids. CDR3 amino acids: CASSAVYEQYV. As DNA, the CDR3 is TGCGCCAGCAGTGCGGTCTACGAGCAGTACGTC.

The chain couples TRBV28 to TRBJ1-2; 9 positions match TRBD1. Trimming at V came to 3 bases and at J to 8 bases, leaving 4 bases not matched to a gene. Germline CDR1 is MDHEN and CDR2 is SYDVKM. This CDR3 has 13 amino acids. The CDR3 loop is CASSLGQGRGYTF. The CDR3 DNA reads TGTGCCAGCAGTTTGGGACAGGGAAGGGGCTACACCTTC.

The chain has TRBV7-8 and TRBJ1-1; 7 bases fit TRBD1. J gave up 6 bases and V 3 bases, and 7 bases lay outside the gene matches. Germline-derived CDR1 and CDR2 are SGHVS and FQNEAQ. CDR3 length: 14 residues. CDR3 region: CASSFDREAAEAFF. CDR3 in DNA: TGTGCCAGCAGCTTTGACAGGGAGGCCGCTGAAGCTTTCTTT.

The V and J genes are TRBV6-2 or TRBV6-3 and TRBJ2-3, with 9 nucleotides matching TRBD2. This CDR3 is built from 15 residues. Germline V CDR1 and CDR2: MNHEY, SVGEGT. V lost 5 bases to trimming and J lost 5 bases; unmatched junction nucleotides: 8. The CDR3 is CASSTIAGAVDTQYF. The CDR3 DNA reads as TGTGCCAGCAGTACCATAGCGGGGGCGGTAGATACGCAGTATTTT.

CDR3 loop: CASSVGASGGRETQYF. The DNA of the CDR3 is TGTGCCAGCAGCGTAGGGGCTAGCGGGGGTCGGGAGACCCAGTACTTC. The rearrangement uses TRBV9 and TRBJ2-5, with 10 bases matching TRBD2. V lost 0 bases and J lost 5; bases outside the gene matches: 7. CDR1 is SGDLS, CDR2 YYNGEE, per germline. The CDR3 spans 16 residues. Filled out from reference TRBV9 and TRBJ2-5, the complete variable domain reads DSGVTQTPKHLITATGQRVTLRCSPRSGDLSVYWYQQSLDQGLQFLIQYYNGEERAKGNILERFSAQQFPDLHSELNLSSLELGDSALYFCASSVGASGGRETQYFGPGTRLLVL.

The V call is TRBV5-1, the J call TRBJ2-1, with 10 bases matching TRBD2. The CDR3 extends over 16 amino acids. Trimming at V came to 0 bases and at J to 6 bases, leaving 6 bases not matched to a gene. Per germline, CDR1 SGHRS and CDR2 YFSETQ. The CDR3 here is CASSLVASGSLNEQFF. In nucleotides, the CDR3 is TGCGCCAGCAGCTTGGTGGCTAGCGGGAGTCTCAATGAGCAGTTCTTC.

The V and J genes are TRBV7-9 and TRBJ2-5; TRBD1 agrees at 8 bases. Trimming at V came to 5 bases and at J to 2 bases, leaving 4 bases not matched to a gene. CDR1 and CDR2 (germline): SEHNR, FQNEAQ (reference sequence). The CDR3 sequence is 14 residues long. CDR3 protein: CASSPWDRQETQYF. The CDR3 coding sequence is TGTGCCAGCAGCCCCTGGGACAGGCAAGAGACCCAGTACTTC.

This clone was picked up a small number of times. The chain joins TRBV6-6 to TRBJ1-5, with D tentatively TRBD1 (6 bases). The CDR3 covers 14 residues. V lost 6 bases, J lost 2 bases, and 11 bases lay in between. The germline gives CDR1 MNHNY, CDR2 SVGAGI (reference sequence). CDR3 sequence (DNA): TGTGCCAGCAGCCCTAACAGGGGCAATCAGCCCCAGCATTTT. Protein product: CASSPNRGNQPQHF.

The chain couples TRBV28 to TRBJ1-4, with 9 bases identical to TRBD1. Unmatched junction bases numbered 4, after V lost 0 bases and J lost 2 bases. The germline V gene has CDR1 MDHEN and CDR2 SYDVKM. The CDR3 is made up of 17 amino acids. The CDR3 loop reads CASSLWGTGPTNEKLFF. In DNA, the CDR3 is TGTGCCAGCAGTTTATGGGGGACAGGGCCCACTAATGAAAAACTGTTTTTT.

This chain links TRBV27 with TRBJ2-5; 11 positions match TRBD2. With V trimmed by 6 bases and J by 5 bases, 11 bases remained unmatched. Germline V CDR1 and CDR2: MNHEY, SMNVEV (reference sequence). This CDR3 is 16 amino acids long. The CDR3 nucleotides read TGTGCCAGCAGCCTGGGCCGATTAGCGGGAGGGGAGACCCAGTACTTC. It specifies CASSLGRLAGGETQYF.

The chain uses TRBV3-1 (or the pseudogene TRBV3-2) and TRBJ1-2; 7 bases map to TRBD1. Germline loops: CDR1 LGHDT, CDR2 YNNKEL (reference sequence). The CDR3 is 15 amino acids. Trimming removed 1 base from V and 3 bases from J; junction bases left unmatched: 5. The CDR3: CASSQGRQGHYGYTF. The CDR3 DNA is TGTGCCAGCAGCCAAGGACGACAGGGTCACTATGGCTACACCTTC.

This sequence joins TRBV7-2 and TRBJ1-2; a possible D gene is TRBD1 (5 bases). The CDR3 consists of 13 residues. The V end was cut by 1 base, the J end by 5 bases, with 8 bases between. CDR1 is SGHTA, CDR2 FQGNSA, per germline. CDR3 amino acids: CASSLGQRYGYTF. CDR3 coding DNA: TGTGCCAGCAGCTTAGGACAGCGATATGGCTACACCTTC. Looking up the rest from reference TRBV7-2 and TRBJ1-2 gives the full variable domain: GAGVSQSPSNKVTEKGKDVELRCDPISGHTALYWYRQSLGQGLEFLIYFQGNSAPDKSGLPSDRFSAERTGGSVSTLTIQRTQQEDSAVYLCASSLGQRYGYTFGSGTRLTVV.

The rearrangement joins TRBV3-1 (or the pseudogene TRBV3-2) to TRBJ1-3, with D maybe TRBD1 (5 bases). The CDR3 runs to 14 residues. CDR1 and CDR2 from the germline V gene are LGHDT and YNNKEL (reference sequence). V dropped 3 bases and J dropped 2 bases, with 8 bases sitting between them. For the CDR3, the DNA is TGTGCCAGCAGCCAGGGGGGGGCTGGAAACACCATATATTTT. This encodes CASSQGGAGNTIYF.

The V gene is TRBV7-8, the J gene TRBJ1-2; unclear D gene. From germline, CDR1 is SGHVS and CDR2 FQNEAQ. V was shortened by 1 base and J by 0 bases, with 6 bases between the two germline ends. The CDR3 is made up of 14 amino acids. The CDR3 DNA is TGTGCCAGCAGCTTAGTTTCTACTAACTATGGCTACACCTTC. It specifies CASSLVSTNYGYTF.

This sequence joins TRBV5-4 and TRBJ2-7; D may be TRBD2 (5 bases). V was cut by 0 bases and J by 6 bases, with 13 bases left in between. Germline CDR1 reads SGHNT; CDR2 reads YYREEE (reference sequence). The CDR3 spans 14 residues. The CDR3 region is CASSLDSGLGEQYF. The CDR3 DNA reads TGTGCCAGCAGCTTGGATTCGGGGTTAGGCGAGCAGTACTTC.

The V and J genes are TRBV19 and TRBJ2-2; D not resolved. This CDR3 region has 15 residues. Trimming took off 4 bases at V and 0 bases at J, with 9 bases between the two ends. The germline CDR1 and CDR2 sequences are LNHDA and SQIVND (reference sequence). DNA of the CDR3: TGTGCCAGTAGTACCACACCATCGAACACCGGGGAGCTGTTTTTT. Translation gives CASSTTPSNTGELFF.

The rearrangement links TRBV18 to TRBJ1-6; 10 bases align to TRBD1. Germline CDR1 and CDR2: KGHSH and LQKENI. There are 17 residues in the CDR3. The trim removed 3 bases at V and 2 bases at J, leaving 4 bases unmatched. Written as DNA, the CDR3 is TGTGCCAGCTCACCCTCGACAGGGGGCACCTATAATTCACCCCTCCACTTT. Residues: CASSPSTGGTYNSPLHF.